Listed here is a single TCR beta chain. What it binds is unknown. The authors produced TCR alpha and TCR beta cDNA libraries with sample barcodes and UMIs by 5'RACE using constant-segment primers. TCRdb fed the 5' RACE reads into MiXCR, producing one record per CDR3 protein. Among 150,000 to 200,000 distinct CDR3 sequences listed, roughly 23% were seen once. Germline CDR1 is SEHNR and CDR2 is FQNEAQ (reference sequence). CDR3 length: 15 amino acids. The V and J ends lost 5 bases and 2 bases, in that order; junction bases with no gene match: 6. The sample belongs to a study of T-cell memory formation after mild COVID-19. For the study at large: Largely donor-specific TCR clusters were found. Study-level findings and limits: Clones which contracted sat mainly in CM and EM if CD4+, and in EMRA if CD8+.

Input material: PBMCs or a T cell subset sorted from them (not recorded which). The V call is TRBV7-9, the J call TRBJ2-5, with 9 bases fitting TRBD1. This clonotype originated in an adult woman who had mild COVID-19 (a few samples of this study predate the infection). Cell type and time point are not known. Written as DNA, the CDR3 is TGTGCCAGCAGCCAGGACAGGGGCGTTCAAGAGACCCAGTACTTC. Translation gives CASSQDRGVQETQYF.